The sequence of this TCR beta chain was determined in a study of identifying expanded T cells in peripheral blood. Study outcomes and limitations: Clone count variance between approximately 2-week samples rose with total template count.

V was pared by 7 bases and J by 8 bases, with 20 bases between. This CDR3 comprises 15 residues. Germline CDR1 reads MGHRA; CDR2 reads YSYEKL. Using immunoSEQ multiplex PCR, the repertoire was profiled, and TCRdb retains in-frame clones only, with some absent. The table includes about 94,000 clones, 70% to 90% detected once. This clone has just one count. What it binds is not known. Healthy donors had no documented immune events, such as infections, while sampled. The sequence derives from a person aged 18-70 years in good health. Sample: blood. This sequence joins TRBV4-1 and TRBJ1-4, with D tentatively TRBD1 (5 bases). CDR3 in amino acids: CASTLSDSAEEKLFF. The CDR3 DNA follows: TGCGCCAGCACCTTAAGTGACAGCGCCGAGGAAAAACTGTTTTTT.